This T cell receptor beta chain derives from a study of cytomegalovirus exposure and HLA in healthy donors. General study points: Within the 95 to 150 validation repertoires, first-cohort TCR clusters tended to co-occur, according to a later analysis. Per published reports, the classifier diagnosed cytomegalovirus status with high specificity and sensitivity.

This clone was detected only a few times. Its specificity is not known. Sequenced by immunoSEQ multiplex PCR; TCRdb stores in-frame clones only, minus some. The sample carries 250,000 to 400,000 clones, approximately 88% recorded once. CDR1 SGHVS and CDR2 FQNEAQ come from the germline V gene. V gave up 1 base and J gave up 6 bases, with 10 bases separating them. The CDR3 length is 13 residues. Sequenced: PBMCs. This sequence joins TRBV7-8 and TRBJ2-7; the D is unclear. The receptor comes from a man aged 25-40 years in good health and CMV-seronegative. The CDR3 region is CASSLVSSLEQYF. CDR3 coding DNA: TGTGCCAGCAGCTTAGTCTCCTCCCTCGAGCAGTACTTC.